The next 5 T cell receptor beta chains were all read from a single sample in a study of blood T cell repertoires in COVID-19. The assay was immunoSEQ multiplex PCR, and TCRdb's table has in-frame clones only and misses some. The profile shows 70,000 or so clones, just over 90% of them singletons. The sequenced sample was peripheral blood. The source is a woman under 30 with acute or convalescent COVID-19.

The chain combines TRBV5-1 with TRBJ2-7; 11 positions match TRBD2. Germline assignment: CDR1 SGHRS and CDR2 YFSETQ. This CDR3 has 18 amino acids. Trimming removed 3 bases from V and 0 bases from J; junction bases left unmatched: 11. The CDR3 bases are TGCGCCAGCAGCTCCGGGGCTAGCGGGAGGATGCTCTCCTACGAGCAGTACTTC. Amino acids: CASSSGASGRMLSYEQYF.

V and J are TRBV19 and TRBJ1-2, with D perhaps TRBD1 (5 bases). CDR1 and CDR2 from the germline V gene are LNHDA and SQIVND (reference sequence). This CDR3 has 15 amino acids. Trimming stripped 6 bases from V and 1 base from J, with 15 bases between. In DNA form, the CDR3 reads TGTGCCAGTAGCCGCAGGGCAGGAGTTAACTATGGCTACACCTTC. Its protein product is CASSRRAGVNYGYTF.

This chain uses TRBV7-9 with TRBJ2-5, with 7 nucleotides matching TRBD1. CDR1 and CDR2 (germline): SEHNR, FQNEAQ (reference sequence). V gave up 1 base and J gave up 4 bases; unmatched junction bases: 6. The CDR3 loop spans 15 amino acids. The chain's CDR3 is CASSLGDSRAETQYF. The DNA of the CDR3 is TGTGCCAGCAGCTTAGGGGACAGTAGGGCAGAGACCCAGTACTTC.

J is TRBJ1-6 and V is TRBV18, with unresolved D. Between the trimmed V and J ends, which lost 3 bases and 10 bases, there was a span of 13 bases. The CDR3 runs 14 residues. The V gene's germline CDR1 is KGHSH and CDR2 LQKENI. CDR3 sequence (DNA): TGTGCCAGCTCACCGTCGCTCGGGGAATCACCCCTCCACTTT. This gives the protein CASSPSLGESPLHF.

V is TRBV14 and J is TRBJ1-2; a weak D match, TRBD1 (6 bases). The germline V gene has CDR1 SGHDN and CDR2 FVKESK. V was clipped by 3 bases and J by 8 bases, with 13 bases between them. The CDR3 consists of 13 residues. CDR3 protein: CASSHLQGRGYTF. CDR3 in DNA: TGTGCCAGCAGCCATCTACAGGGACGAGGCTACACCTTC.